This entry concerns a single T cell receptor (beta chain). What it recognizes is unknown. The donors gave bone marrow, and they were healthy. This sample is part of a study of cytomegalovirus exposure and HLA in healthy donors. Study-level findings and limits: Presence/absence analyses rested on an assumption that sequencing depth was roughly uniform across donors.

Both 60 Vbeta primers and 13 Jbeta primers went into the PCR. Clones were read by immunoSEQ multiplex PCR, and TCRdb kept only the in-frame ones, dropping some. This listing includes around 120,000 clones. Between the trimmed V and J ends, which lost 3 bases and 6 bases, there was a span of 14 bases. The V gene's germline CDR1 is LNHDA and CDR2 SQIVND (reference sequence). The CDR3 is 15 amino acids. What was sequenced was PBMCs. V usage is TRBV19 and J usage is TRBJ1-4; possible D gene TRBD1, 5 bases. The receptor was isolated from a man younger than 30 in good health and CMV-seronegative. As DNA, the CDR3 is TGTGCCAGTAGTATCCCCCGACGGGGGGATGAAAAACTGTTTTTT. It encodes CASSIPRRGDEKLFF.